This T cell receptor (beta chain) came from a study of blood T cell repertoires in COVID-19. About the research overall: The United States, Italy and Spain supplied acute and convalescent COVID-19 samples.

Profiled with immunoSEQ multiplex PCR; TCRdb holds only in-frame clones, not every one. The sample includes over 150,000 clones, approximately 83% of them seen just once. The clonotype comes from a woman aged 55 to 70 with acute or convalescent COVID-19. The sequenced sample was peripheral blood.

CDR3 loop: CASSLRQGTGELFF. The CDR3 coding sequence is TGCGCCAGCAGCTTGAGACAGGGGACCGGGGAGCTGTTTTTT. V usage is TRBV5-1 and J usage is TRBJ2-2, with 8 nucleotides matching TRBD1. Germline lookup yields CDR1 SGHRS and CDR2 YFSETQ. The CDR3 sequence is 14 residues long. Trimming removed 1 base from V and 5 bases from J; junction bases left unmatched: 1.